Listed below are T cell receptor beta chains from one sample, sequenced in a study of T cell responses to AZD1222 COVID-19 vaccine. The method was immunoSEQ multiplex PCR; TCRdb's version includes in-frame clones alone and lacks a portion of them. The repertoire has approximately 70,000 clones, about nine tenths of them found once; the top ten carry about 9.1%. Specimen: peripheral blood, collected 28 days after the second dose of the MenACWY control vaccine. These receptors all stem from an adult who received the MenACWY meningococcal vaccine as a control. Both conserved end residues are part of each CDR3. D genes are given only for firm matches. The size field is filled for only some rows; it gives once, few, many or a size class.

-,TRBV15,TRBJ1-5,-,CATSRGRANQPQHF,TGTGCCACCAGCAGGGGACGGGCCAATCAGCCCCAGCATTTT
-,TRBV15,TRBJ1-4,-,CATSRWPATGQLNEKLFF,TGTGCCACCAGCAGATGGCCCGCGACGGGCCAACTAAATGAAAAACTGTTTTTT
TRBD2,TRBV5-1,TRBJ2-7,-,CASSLAIASGGSYEQYF,TGCGCCAGCAGCTTGGCCATTGCTAGCGGGGGTTCCTACGAGCAGTACTTC
-,TRBV6-5,TRBJ1-1,-,CASSYADTEAFF,TGTGCCAGCAGTTACGCGGACACTGAAGCTTTCTTT
-,TRBV18,TRBJ1-1,-,CASSPSRDHTEAFF,TGTGCCAGCTCACCATCCAGGGATCACACTGAAGCTTTCTTT
-,TRBV10-3,TRBJ1-3,-,CAISEMAGSGNTIYF,TGTGCCATCAGTGAGATGGCAGGTTCTGGAAACACCATATATTTT
-,TRBV19,TRBJ2-7,-,CASSIPTRTPYYEQYF,TGTGCCAGTAGTATACCCACCAGGACTCCCTACTACGAGCAGTACTTC
TRBD1,TRBV6-4,TRBJ2-1,-,CASRTRTGSNEQFF,TGTGCCAGCAGAACACGGACAGGTTCGAATGAGCAGTTCTTC
-,TRBV19,TRBJ1-5,-,CASSIGATNQPQHF,TGTGCCAGTAGTATAGGGGCAACTAATCAGCCCCAGCATTTT
-,TRBV9,TRBJ1-1,-,CASSALVVLEAFF,TGTGCCAGCAGCGCTTTAGTTGTCCTTGAAGCTTTCTTT
TRBD1,TRBV19,TRBJ1-5,-,CASTLRTGLLQPQHF,TGTGCCAGTACGTTGAGGACAGGGTTACTTCAGCCCCAGCATTTT
-,TRBV6-5,TRBJ2-7,-,CASRDGVSYEQYF,TGTGCCAGCAGAGACGGAGTATCCTACGAGCAGTACTTC
TRBD2,TRBV7-2,TRBJ2-5,-,CASTLGLAGGETQYF,TGTGCCAGCACCCTCGGACTAGCGGGGGGGGAGACCCAGTACTTC
-,TRBV9,TRBJ2-2,-,CASSVSGNTGELFF,TGTGCCAGCAGCGTCAGCGGGAACACCGGGGAGCTGTTTTTT
-,TRBV19,TRBJ2-2,-,CASSIGGSTGELFF,TGTGCCAGTAGTATTGGGGGATCCACCGGGGAGCTGTTTTTT
-,TRBV7-3,TRBJ1-2,-,CASSPNRVDPYGYTF,TGTGCCAGCAGCCCAAACAGGGTTGACCCCTATGGCTACACCTTC
-,TRBV28,TRBJ1-4,-,CASRLQGIGEKLFF,TGTGCCAGCAGACTACAGGGTATTGGTGAAAAACTGTTTTTT
-,TRBV2,TRBJ2-1,-,CASSVLRTSYNEQFF,TGTGCCAGCAGTGTTCTGCGGACCTCCTACAATGAGCAGTTCTTC
-,TRBV5-1,TRBJ1-2,-,CASSSVGARSSGYTF,TGCGCCAGCAGCTCTGTGGGGGCCCGAAGCTCTGGCTACACCTTC
-,TRBV13,TRBJ2-1,-,CASSLRLGEQFF,TGTGCCAGCAGCTTACGGCTGGGTGAGCAGTTCTTC
TRBD1,TRBV18,TRBJ1-4,-,CASSVDRTNEKLFF,TGTGCCAGCTCAGTGGACAGGACTAATGAAAAACTGTTTTTT
TRBD2,TRBV9,TRBJ2-7,-,CASSATAGASYEQYF,TGTGCCAGCAGCGCCACCGCGGGAGCCTCCTACGAGCAGTACTTC
TRBD1,TRBV4-1,TRBJ2-3,few,CASRGQGSDTQYF,TGCGCCAGCAGAGGACAGGGGTCAGATACGCAGTATTTT
TRBD1,TRBV3-1/TRBV3-2,TRBJ2-6,-,CASSHLQGYGANVLTF,TGTGCCAGCAGCCATCTACAGGGGTACGGGGCCAACGTCCTGACTTTC
-,TRBV28,TRBJ1-6,-,CASSRPDSPLHF,TGTGCCAGCAGCCGACCTGATTCACCCCTCCACTTT
TRBD1,TRBV27,TRBJ1-6,-,CASSWDRGNSPLHF,TGTGCCAGCAGTTGGGACAGGGGCAATTCACCCCTCCACTTT
TRBD1,TRBV20-1,TRBJ1-1,-,CSARQGYEAFF,TGCAGTGCTCGACAGGGTTATGAAGCTTTCTTT
TRBD1,TRBV29-1,TRBJ2-3,-,CSVPGGDTDTQYF,TGCAGCGTTCCAGGGGGAGACACAGATACGCAGTATTTT
TRBD1,TRBV7-9,TRBJ2-6,-,CASSLAISDRGAGANVLTF,TGTGCCAGCAGCTTAGCGATCTCCGACAGGGGAGCTGGGGCCAACGTCCTGACTTTC
-,TRBV7-3,TRBJ2-1,-,CASSLTLDNNEQFF,TGTGCCAGCAGCTTAACGTTGGACAACAATGAGCAGTTCTTC
-,TRBV29-1,TRBJ2-5,once,CSVVGETQYF,TGCAGCGTTGTGGGGGAGACCCAGTACTTC
-,TRBV4-1,TRBJ1-5,-,CASSHGMTALDQPQHF,TGCGCCAGCAGCCATGGAATGACAGCCTTGGATCAGCCCCAGCATTTT